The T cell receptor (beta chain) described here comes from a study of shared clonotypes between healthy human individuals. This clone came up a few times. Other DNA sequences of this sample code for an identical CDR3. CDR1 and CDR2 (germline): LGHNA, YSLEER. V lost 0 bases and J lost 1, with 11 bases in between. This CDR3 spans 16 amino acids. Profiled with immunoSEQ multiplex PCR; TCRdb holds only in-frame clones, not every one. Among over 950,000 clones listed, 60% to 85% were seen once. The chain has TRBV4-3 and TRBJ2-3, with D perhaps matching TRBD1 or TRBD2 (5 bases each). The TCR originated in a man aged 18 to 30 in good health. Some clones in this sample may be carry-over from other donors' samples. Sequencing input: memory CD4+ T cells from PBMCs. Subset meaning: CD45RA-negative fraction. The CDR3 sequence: CASSQDRETGTDTQYF. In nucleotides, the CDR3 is TGCGCCAGCAGCCAAGATAGGGAGACAGGCACAGATACGCAGTATTTT.